This TCR beta chain appears in the sequencing data of a study of OX40 agonist ivuxolimab in advanced cancers. For the study in its entirety: Ivuxolimab was an agonistic, fully human IgG2 monoclonal antibody directed against OX40 (CD134), a costimulatory receptor. Intravenous ivuxolimab was administered to patients every 2 weeks at six dose levels: 0.01, 0.1, 0.3, 1.5, 3 and 10 mg/kg. Of the approximately 50 patients in dose escalation, some 20 had hepatocellular carcinoma, around 15 had melanoma, 9 had renal cell carcinoma and 9 had head and neck cancer. The dose-escalation cohort was roughly 80% male with a mean age of approximately 60 years, ranging from 23 to 79. Prior anti-PD-1, anti-PD-L1 or anti-CTLA-4 therapy was permitted, and 35% to 40% of dose-escalation patients had received checkpoint inhibitors. Partial responses occurred in three dose-escalation patients, of whom one had hepatocellular carcinoma and two had cutaneous melanoma. The point of sequencing TCRbeta in the periphery was to test whether ivuxolimab changed TCR sequence diversity and drove clonal T-cell expansion. The paper describes the monotherapy dose-escalation part (N ≈ 51 patients) of the phase I trial of ivuxolimab. Findings and caveats that apply to the study as a whole: At doses of 0.1 to 3.0 mg/kg, clonal expansion of both CD4+ and CD8+ T cells in blood was seen between baseline and week 6. Low levels of normalized T-cell clonal expansion were also seen in some patients who did not respond. After ivuxolimab, more expanded clones were found on average in CD8+ T cells than in CD4+ T cells. In partial responders in the 0.1-3.0 mg/kg groups, normalized peripheral clonal expansion was found to be among the lowest, especially among CD8+ T cells. The antigen specificity of the peripheral T cells that underwent clonal expansion was not determined.

As for this clone: This clone's antigen is unknown. No base-level quality is on record; no much larger clone is a single base apart.

To sequence the TCRbeta CDR3 region, genomic DNA was isolated from the sorted cells. The immunoSEQ Assay was used to sequence the TCRbeta CDR3 regions. The clones in this table, taken by TCRdb from immuneACCESS, are in-frame only. Not every clone is retained; where verified, under half of the shortfall comes from an unresolved V gene, and the cause of the rest is unknown. The sample table holds tens of thousands of clones, of which 80% were seen once. Approximately 7.5% of the sample is held by the ten biggest clonotypes. V trim: 7 bases; J trim: 1 base; unmatched bases: 9. The CDR3 goes from the cysteine to the phenylalanine over 16 residues. The CDR3 DNA has 48 bases and is translated from base 1. CDR1 SNHLY and CDR2 FYNNEI are derived from the germline V gene. Patients with a history of autoimmune disease or receiving systemic immunosuppression were excluded from the trial. Peripheral blood for TCR sequencing was drawn from every dose cohort at baseline, at cycle 4 day 1 and at cycle 7 day 1. Samples came from an open-label, multicenter, first-in-human phase I dose-escalation trial of ivuxolimab. Adults with locally advanced or metastatic melanoma, renal cell carcinoma, hepatocellular carcinoma or head and neck squamous cell carcinoma were enrolled in the trial. Before TCR sequencing, CD4+ T cells and CD8+ T cells from peripheral blood were sorted into separate populations.

The chain employs TRBV2 and TRBJ2-2, and TRBD2 matches 7 of the central bases. Sample: CD4+ or CD8+ T cells sorted from blood, taken in a trial of the OX40 agonist ivuxolimab. The sequence derives from an adult with an advanced solid tumor such as melanoma, head and neck, liver or kidney cancer. The DNA sequence reads TGTGCCAGCACCGTAACCGGGACTAAGAACACCGGGGAGCTGTTTTTT. This codes for CASTVTGTKNTGELFF.